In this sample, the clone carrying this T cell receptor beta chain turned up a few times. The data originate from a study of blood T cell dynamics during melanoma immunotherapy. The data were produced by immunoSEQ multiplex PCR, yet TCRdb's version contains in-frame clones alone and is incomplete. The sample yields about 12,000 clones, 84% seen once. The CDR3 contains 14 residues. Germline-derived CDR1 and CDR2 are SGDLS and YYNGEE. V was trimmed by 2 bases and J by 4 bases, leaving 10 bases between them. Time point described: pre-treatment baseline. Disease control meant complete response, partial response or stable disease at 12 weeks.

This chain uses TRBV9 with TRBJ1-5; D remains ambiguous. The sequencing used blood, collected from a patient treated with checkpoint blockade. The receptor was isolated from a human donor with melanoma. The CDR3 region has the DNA TGTGCCAGCAGCGTGGCCGGGGAGAATCAGCCCCAGCATTTT. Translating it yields CASSVAGENQPQHF.